Below are 8 T cell receptor beta chains sequenced from a single sample in a study of OX40 agonist ivuxolimab in advanced cancers. The data were produced by immunoSEQ multiplex PCR, yet TCRdb's version contains in-frame clones alone and is incomplete. This sample yields about 99,000 clones, of which approximately 95% are seen a single time; 2% to 2.5% belongs to the top ten. The sequencing used CD4+ or CD8+ T cells sorted from blood, collected in a trial of the OX40 agonist ivuxolimab. The receptors were gathered from an adult with an advanced solid tumor such as melanoma, head and neck, liver or kidney cancer.

The V call is TRBV30, the J call TRBJ1-5; unclear D gene. The CDR3 contains 14 residues. Between the trimmed V and J ends, which lost 0 bases and 0 bases, there was a span of 6 bases. Per germline, CDR1 GTSNPN and CDR2 SVGIG (reference sequence). CDR3 bases: TGTGCCTGGAGTGTGAGGGATAGCAATCAGCCCCAGCATTTT. Residues: CAWSVRDSNQPQHF.

This clone was seen once. CDR3 coding DNA: TGTGCCAGTAGTATAGATCAGGACTACGAGCAGTACTTC. Protein sequence: CASSIDQDYEQYF. The V gene is TRBV19, the J gene TRBJ2-7; unclear D gene. This CDR3 region has 13 residues. Trimming took 0 bases from V and 3 from J, leaving 6 bases between them. Germline V lookup: CDR1 LNHDA, CDR2 SQIVND (reference sequence).

This rearrangement joins TRBV5-6 to TRBJ2-1, with 13 bases identical to TRBD2. CDR1 and CDR2 from the germline V gene are SGHDT and YYEEEE. The V and J ends lost 4 bases and 7 bases, in that order; junction bases with no gene match: 8. This CDR3 is 16 amino acids long. The CDR3 DNA sequence: TGTGCCAGCAGCGAAGAACTAGCGGGGGGGCAAAATGAGCAGTTCTTC. Protein: CASSEELAGGQNEQFF.

V and J are TRBV5-1 and TRBJ2-1, with 10 bases aligning to TRBD2. This CDR3 spans 14 amino acids. Unmatched junction bases numbered 3, after V lost 4 bases and J lost 5 bases. Germline V gene data show CDR1 as SGHRS and CDR2 as YFSETQ. CDR3 DNA sequence: TGCGCCAGCAGCGCCCTAGCGGGAGACAATGAGCAGTTCTTC. Translating it yields CASSALAGDNEQFF. Combining the CDR3 with reference TRBV5-1 and TRBJ2-1 gives the whole variable domain KAGVTQTPRYLIKTRGQQVTLSCSPISGHRSVSWYQQTPGQGLQFLFEYFSETQRNKGNFPGRFSGRQFSNSRSEMNVSTLELGDSALYLCASSALAGDNEQFFGPGTRLTVL.

The rearrangement uses TRBV7-8 and TRBJ2-3; 9 bases are shared with TRBD2. Per germline, CDR1 SGHVS and CDR2 FQNEAQ. The CDR3 contains 16 residues. V was pared by 5 bases and J by 0 bases, with 6 bases of the junction left unmatched. Here the CDR3 DNA reads TGTGCCAGCAGCACTCGACTAGCGGCTAGCACAGATACGCAGTATTTT. It specifies CASSTRLAASTDTQYF.

A single count supports this clone. The V call is TRBV7-9, the J call TRBJ2-1; 9 bases are a match to TRBD2. Germline trimming cut 2 bases from V and 8 bases from J; bases unmatched to any gene: 7. This CDR3 has 15 residues. From germline, CDR1 is SEHNR and CDR2 FQNEAQ (reference sequence). This CDR3 is CASSLNLAGQDEQFF. For the CDR3, the DNA is TGTGCCAGCAGCTTAAATCTAGCGGGGCAGGATGAGCAGTTCTTC.

This clone was detected only once. The chain has TRBV19 and TRBJ2-7; TRBD1 might be the D (6 bases). Germline CDR1 is LNHDA and CDR2 is SQIVND (reference sequence). V was pared by 3 bases and J by 1 base, with 10 bases between. The CDR3 length is 14 residues. The CDR3 nucleotides are TGTGCCAGTAGTATTGGGGACATTTCCTACGAGCAGTACTTC. This encodes CASSIGDISYEQYF.

The chain uses TRBV25-1 and TRBJ1-4; no clear D gene. Germline CDR1 MGHDK, CDR2 SYGVNS. Trimming took off 8 bases at V and 6 bases at J, with 13 bases between the two ends. This CDR3 contains 13 residues. CDR3 region: CASRTTQYEKLFF. CDR3 nucleotide sequence: TGTGCCAGCCGTACAACTCAGTATGAAAAACTGTTTTTT.